One T cell receptor beta chain is described in this entry. The target antigen is unknown. Assay used: immunoSEQ multiplex PCR; TCRdb lists only in-frame clones, some missing. This table has some 120,000 clones, over 70% appearing once. Per the germline V gene, CDR1 is SGHTA and CDR2 is FQGTGA. The CDR3 is made up of 13 amino acids. V lost 3 bases to trimming and J lost 4 bases, with 7 bases between them. This entry comes from a study of T cell responses to AZD1222 COVID-19 vaccine. Findings and limits, study-wide: After the peak T cell response, and only then, were repertoires sampled. Mostly white British, mostly female donors; authors suggested clonal diversity may be underestimated. Dominant at 160-218 and 743-854, vaccine-associated CD4 TCRs also spanned spike. The breadth and depth of Spike-specific TCRs increased once two AZD1222 doses had been given.

The sequence was obtained from an adult in good health. This specimen was peripheral blood, taken on day 0 of AZD1222 vaccination. This chain links TRBV7-3 with TRBJ1-5; unclear D gene. CDR3 DNA sequence: TGTGCCAGCAGCTTGCGACCTAATCAGCCCCAGCATTTT. Translation gives CASSLRPNQPQHF.